This T cell receptor beta chain originates from a study of neoadjuvant anti-PD-1 for oral cavity cancer. The length of the CDR3 is 12 residues. Germline V gives CDR1 SQVTM, CDR2 ANQGSEA. Time point reported: after neoadjuvant nivolumab, at surgical resection. Data came from immunoSEQ multiplex PCR; TCRdb stores just in-frame clones and leaves some out. The data hold tens of thousands of clones, with roughly 84% observed a single time. Sequencing used PBMCs, obtained after nivolumab (anti-PD-1) treatment. The sequence came from a person between 40 and 80 years old with oral cavity squamous cell carcinoma. The rearrangement uses TRBV29-1 and TRBJ1-2; possibly TRBD1 for D (5 bases). The CDR3 loop is CSVGDPRRGYTF. The CDR3 DNA reads as TGCAGTGTCGGGGACCCTAGACGGGGCTACACCTTC.